Below are 6 T cell receptor beta chains sequenced from a single sample in a study of control samples from healthy donors and cancer patients. The table came from immunoSEQ multiplex PCR; TCRdb's copy has only in-frame clones and leaves some out. Counted here are about 150,000 clones, over 90% occurring once; the ten biggest clones make up 2% to 2.5%. The sample consisted of blood. Receptor source: a man aged 50-59 years in good health.

The chain is built from TRBV29-1 and TRBJ1-2, with D possibly matching TRBD1 (5 bases). Trimming cost V 4 bases and J 0 bases, with 15 bases left between them. This CDR3 comprises 15 residues. Germline V gene lookup returns CDR1 SQVTM and CDR2 ANQGSEA. The DNA for the CDR3 is TGCAGCGTTGGGGGGATGGGAGCAGCTAACTATGGCTACACCTTC. This sequence encodes CSVGGMGAANYGYTF.

The V and J genes are TRBV23-1 and TRBJ1-1; D ambiguous. TRBV23-1 is flagged as an ORF with uncertain function. CDR3 length equals 15 residues. The V end was cut by 0 bases, the J end by 1 base, with 9 bases between. Here the CDR3 reads CASSQSYRPNTEAFF. For the CDR3, the DNA is TGCGCCAGCAGTCAATCCTACCGACCGAACACTGAAGCTTTCTTT.

This clone was picked up one time. An end of the junction differs from the germline gene, which may be a read error. This chain connects TRBV5-5 to TRBJ2-1; 8 bases are shared with TRBD2. The CDR3 covers 15 residues. Germline loops: CDR1 SGHKS, CDR2 YYEKEE (reference sequence). CDR3 loop: CASSLGTREYNEQFF. CDR3 nucleotides: TGTGCCAGCAGTTTGGGGACTAGGGAATACAATGAGCAGTTCTTC.

This clone was seen only a few times. The chain couples TRBV19 to TRBJ2-3, with 10 bases fitting TRBD2. The CDR3 covers 13 residues. Losses at the gene ends were 8 bases for V and 4 bases for J; bases not matched to a gene: 3. Germline V lookup: CDR1 LNHDA, CDR2 SQIVND (reference sequence). This CDR3 is CASGAGGPDTQYF. In nucleotides, the CDR3 is TGTGCCAGTGGAGCGGGAGGGCCAGATACGCAGTATTTT.

The count of this clone is one. V and J are TRBV27 and TRBJ1-6, with no clear D. The CDR3 has 15 residues. From germline, CDR1 is MNHEY and CDR2 SMNVEV (reference sequence). The V end was cut by 6 bases, the J end by 7 bases, with 16 bases between. Written as DNA, the CDR3 is TGTGCCAGCAGCCGGGTGGCAGAAGGGAATTCACCCCTCCACTTT. This codes for CASSRVAEGNSPLHF.

This clone was counted once. V gene TRBV28 combines with J gene TRBJ1-5; D is unresolved. V was shortened by 3 bases and J by 0 bases, with 18 bases between the two germline ends. The germline CDR1 and CDR2 sequences are MDHEN and SYDVKM. The length of the CDR3 is 18 residues. In DNA, the CDR3 is TGTGCCAGCAGTTTTGTGGGGAGCCTAATGTATAGCAATCAGCCCCAGCATTTT. It codes for CASSFVGSLMYSNQPQHF.